This TCR beta chain was observed in a study of shared clonotypes between healthy human individuals. Germline CDR1 is MNHEY and CDR2 is SMNVEV (reference sequence). V was cut by 3 bases and J by 5 bases, with 16 bases left in between. The CDR3 runs to 15 residues. How the authors handled the data: ImmunoSEQ output held junction-only sequences without quality scores, so filtering differed. Clones were read by immunoSEQ multiplex PCR, and TCRdb kept only the in-frame ones, dropping some. That table gives V, J and clone size, and the DNA gave D and trimming. The sample lists about 490,000 clones; roughly four fifths were seen once.

Sample: PBMCs. J is TRBJ2-5 and V is TRBV27; D uncertain. The source of this sequence is a woman in her thirties or forties in good health. Some clones in this sample may be carry-over from other donors' samples. CDR3 protein: CASSLSRVPLETQYF. The CDR3 DNA reads as TGTGCCAGCAGTTTGTCCAGAGTTCCGCTGGAGACCCAGTACTTC.